Listed here are 15 T cell receptor beta chains from one sample, sequenced in a study of CD8+ T cells in alopecia areata. Documented treatment: oral pan-JAK inhibitor, 5-10 mg twice daily. cDNA reverse transcribed from extracted RNA served as the sequencing template. Data came from immunoSEQ multiplex PCR; TCRdb stores just in-frame clones and leaves some out. The sample lists 250,000 to 300,000 clones, over 45% occurring once. The specimen was CD4+ T cells sorted from blood, collected at week 24, from a patient treated with tofacitinib. The source is a human donor with alopecia areata.

The chain combines TRBV7-9 with TRBJ2-1; no reliable D call. This CDR3 has 12 amino acids. V lost 1 base to trimming and J lost 11 bases, with 9 bases between them. Germline CDR1 and CDR2: SEHNR and FQNEAQ (reference sequence). CDR3 loop: CASSLVDQKQFF. CDR3 in DNA: TGTGCCAGCAGCTTAGTGGACCAGAAGCAGTTCTTC.

This chain uses TRBV15 with TRBJ2-7; 7 bases are a match to TRBD2. This CDR3 spans 15 amino acids. Germline-derived CDR1 and CDR2 are LNHNV and YYDKDF (reference sequence). J was trimmed by 2 bases and V by 2 bases; bases with no gene match: 6. This CDR3 is CATSRRGGGTYEQYF. The CDR3 nucleotides read TGTGCCACCAGCAGACGAGGCGGGGGAACCTACGAGCAGTACTTC.

CDR3 in amino acids: CSVLTGLKTQYF. CDR3 nucleotides: TGCAGCGTGTTGACAGGGTTGAAGACCCAGTACTTC. V and J are TRBV29-1 and TRBJ2-5, with 7 bases lining up with TRBD1. J gave up 6 bases and V 6 bases, and 7 bases lay outside the gene matches. Germline V gene sequence: CDR1 SQVTM, CDR2 ANQGSEA. The CDR3 runs 12 residues.

The chain carries TRBV5-1 and TRBJ2-1, with D unclear. The CDR3 covers 14 residues. Germline CDR1 and CDR2: SGHRS and YFSETQ. V dropped 0 bases and J dropped 4 bases, with 8 bases sitting between them. CDR3 DNA sequence: TGCGCCAGCAGCTTGGCGTCAGCTTACAATGAGCAGTTCTTC. It specifies CASSLASAYNEQFF.

The chain couples TRBV6-5 to TRBJ1-2, with 9 bases matching TRBD1. Germline V gene lookup returns CDR1 MNHEY and CDR2 SVGAGI. Unmatched junction bases numbered 5, after V lost 5 bases and J lost 4 bases. CDR3 size: 14 residues. The CDR3 region is CASSPGTGTYGYTF. In nucleotides, the CDR3 is TGTGCCAGCAGTCCTGGGACAGGGACCTATGGCTACACCTTC.

This chain uses TRBV18 with TRBJ1-1, with D possibly matching TRBD1 (5 bases). CDR1 is KGHSH and CDR2 is LQKENI in the germline V gene. V was clipped by 4 bases and J by 1 base, with 7 bases between them. This CDR3 has 13 amino acids. CDR3 DNA sequence: TGTGCCAGCTCACTTGACAGGAACACTGAAGCTTTCTTT. Residues: CASSLDRNTEAFF.

The rearrangement uses TRBV9 and TRBJ2-1; 8 bases are shared with TRBD1. CDR3 length: 17 amino acids. V lost 3 bases, J lost 3 bases, and 11 bases stayed unmatched. The V gene's germline CDR1 is SGDLS and CDR2 YYNGEE. The CDR3 loop reads CASSGFSRDRHYNEQFF. DNA for the CDR3: TGTGCCAGCAGCGGCTTCTCCCGGGACAGGCACTACAATGAGCAGTTCTTC.

This clone was recorded a few times. The gene calls are TRBV7-9 and TRBJ1-5; 9 bases line up with TRBD1. With V trimmed by 5 bases and J by 5 bases, 4 bases remained unmatched. This CDR3 region has 14 residues. Germline V gene lookup returns CDR1 SEHNR and CDR2 FQNEAQ (reference sequence). CDR3 in amino acids: CASSKGQGYQPQHF. CDR3 DNA: TGTGCCAGCAGCAAGGGACAGGGCTATCAGCCCCAGCATTTT.

The chain uses TRBV2 and TRBJ1-6; D unclear. V gave up 11 bases and J gave up 7 bases, with 24 bases separating them. The CDR3 extends over 16 amino acids. Per germline, CDR1 SNHLY and CDR2 FYNNEI. CDR3 coding DNA: TGTGCCTCCAAGGCCGAAACCGGGCTAGGAAATTCACCCCTCCACTTT. Translated: CASKAETGLGNSPLHF. Full variable domain (remainder filled in from reference TRBV2 and TRBJ1-6): EPEVTQTPSHQVTQMGQEVILRCVPISNHLYFYWYRQILGQKVEFLVSFYNNEISEKSEIFDDQFSVERPDGSNFTLKIRSTKLEDSAMYFCASKAETGLGNSPLHFGNGTRLTVT.

In its sample, this clone was seen a few times. The V and J genes are TRBV5-4 and TRBJ2-3; D not resolved. Germline CDR1 is SGHNT and CDR2 is YYREEE (reference sequence). The CDR3 is made up of 16 amino acids. V was clipped by 3 bases and J by 3 bases, with 17 bases between them. The CDR3 DNA follows: TGTGCCAGCAGCTCAACACCCTTCAGTTGGACAGATACGCAGTATTTT. Its protein product is CASSSTPFSWTDTQYF.

Remarks on this clone: This CDR3 is also generated by other DNA sequences in the sample. The V and J genes are TRBV30 and TRBJ1-5, with D possibly TRBD1 on 5 matching bases. The CDR3 has 12 residues. In germline, CDR1 is GTSNPN, CDR2 SVGIG (reference sequence). Deletions cut 3 bases from V and 4 bases from J, with 7 bases between. As DNA, the CDR3 is TGTGCCTGGAGCCGGGGGAATCAGCCCCAGCATTTT. Its protein is CAWSRGNQPQHF.

This clone came up once. The genes are TRBV29-1 and TRBJ2-5; D unclear. Trimming shortened V by 4 bases and J by 2 bases, and 11 bases separated the two germline ends. This CDR3 is built from 13 residues. From germline, CDR1 is SQVTM and CDR2 ANQGSEA. CDR3 residues: CSVAWGTQETQYF. The CDR3 DNA is TGCAGCGTTGCCTGGGGAACACAAGAGACCCAGTACTTC.

The CDR3 DNA is TGTGCCATCAGTGAGACCTTCCAGGGCCGGGCCTTCTATGGCTACACCTTC. Residues: CAISETFQGRAFYGYTF. The chain carries TRBV10-3 and TRBJ1-2; weak D call: TRBD1 (5 bases). There are 17 residues in the CDR3. Trimming left V 2 bases short and J 4 bases short, with 20 bases between. Germline CDR1 ENHRY, CDR2 SYGVKD.

The rearrangement joins TRBV30 to TRBJ1-4; maybe TRBD1 (5 bases). V was shortened by 3 bases and J by 7 bases, with 18 bases between the two germline ends. Per germline, CDR1 GTSNPN and CDR2 SVGIG (reference sequence). The CDR3 runs to 15 residues. The CDR3 spells CAWRRARGLGEKLFF. The CDR3 DNA reads TGTGCCTGGAGGCGGGCGAGGGGATTGGGTGAAAAACTGTTTTTT.

The chain is built from TRBV2 and TRBJ1-2, with D possibly being TRBD1 (5 bases). The germline gives CDR1 SNHLY, CDR2 FYNNEI. V lost 7 bases to trimming and J lost 2 bases, with 8 bases between them. This CDR3 spans 12 amino acids. The CDR3: CASTRGNYGYTF. CDR3 bases: TGTGCCAGCACGCGGGGGAACTATGGCTACACCTTC.